This TCR beta chain was sequenced in a study of T cell repertoires in cytomegalovirus infection. Findings and limits, study-wide: Summed public TCR beta family frequency identified CMV carriers bearing the relevant HLA. Ex vivo responses were dominated by HLA-C-restricted CMV-specific TCR beta clonotypes.

To note about this clonotype: What it recognizes is unknown.

TCRdb passed the reads through MiXCR, listing each CDR3 protein once. The table includes approximately 500,000 distinct CDR3 sequences, 15% to 20% detected once. This receptor was obtained from a human donor in good health (CMV status not recorded). Some clones in this sample may be carry-over from other donors' samples. The sample taken for sequencing was CD8+ T cells from PBMCs.

The DNA of the CDR3 is TGCGCCAGCAGCCAAGATCCGGGGGTGGCTAACTATGGCTACACCTTC. As protein: CASSQDPGVANYGYTF. This chain uses TRBV4-1 with TRBJ1-2; a weak D match, TRBD1 (5 bases). There are 16 residues in the CDR3. Germline assignment: CDR1 MGHRA and CDR2 YSYEKL. The V end lost 0 bases, the J end lost 0 bases, and 11 bases lay between the germline ends.